This TCR beta chain was observed in a study of cytomegalovirus exposure and HLA in healthy donors. Overall study results and limits: CMV serostatus was the only immune exposure information that was available. In a later analysis, across HLA loci, associated TCR counts were highest for DRB1, lowest for HLA-C. Highly shared variants forming one cluster were likely a sequencing artifact.

With 60 Vbeta and 13 Jbeta primers, the PCR was carried out. Here immunoSEQ multiplex PCR was the method, and the copy in TCRdb shows in-frame clones only, minus some. This sample has 140,000 to 150,000 clones; about 76% occur once, and the top ten carry approximately 3.8%. Note on this clone: The antigen remains unidentified.

The receptor was derived from a male donor in good health and CMV-seronegative. Sequenced input: PBMCs.

The CDR3 spells CASSPPRAGGSYEQYF. Here the CDR3 DNA reads TGTGCCAGCTCACCACCTAGAGCGGGGGGCTCCTACGAGCAGTACTTC. The J gene is TRBJ2-7, the V gene TRBV18; TRBD2 aligns across 9 bases. CDR1 and CDR2 (germline): KGHSH, LQKENI. Germline trimming cut 0 bases from V and 0 bases from J; bases unmatched to any gene: 3. The CDR3 spans 16 residues. The full variable domain, completed using reference TRBV18 and TRBJ2-7, is NAGVMQNPRHLVRRRGQEARLRCSPMKGHSHVYWYRQLPEEGLKFMVYLQKENIIDESGMPKERFSAEFPKEGPSILRIQQVVRGDSAAYFCASSPPRAGGSYEQYFGPGTRLTVT.